This TCR beta chain is from a study of shared clonotypes between healthy human individuals. Sequencing was performed with immunoSEQ multiplex PCR; in TCRdb, only in-frame clones are kept and a portion is missing. Among about 2.4 million clones listed, roughly 92% were seen once. Nashville, Tennessee was home to all donors, each a Caucasian adult. Germline-derived CDR1 and CDR2 are SGHNT and YYREEE (reference sequence). The V gene lost 0 bases and the J gene lost 2 bases, with 8 bases spanning the gap. The CDR3 contains 14 residues. As concerns this clone: The identical CDR3 is also encoded by other nucleotide sequences in the sample.

What was sequenced was naive CD4+ T cells sorted from blood. The sample's subset: CD45RA+ positively selected. The source is a man aged 18 to 29 in good health. The rearrangement joins TRBV5-4 to TRBJ2-5; possibly TRBD2 for D (6 bases). CDR3 coding DNA: TGTGCCAGCAGCTTGGGCCGGGGGCAAGAGACCCAGTACTTC. Translation gives CASSLGRGQETQYF.